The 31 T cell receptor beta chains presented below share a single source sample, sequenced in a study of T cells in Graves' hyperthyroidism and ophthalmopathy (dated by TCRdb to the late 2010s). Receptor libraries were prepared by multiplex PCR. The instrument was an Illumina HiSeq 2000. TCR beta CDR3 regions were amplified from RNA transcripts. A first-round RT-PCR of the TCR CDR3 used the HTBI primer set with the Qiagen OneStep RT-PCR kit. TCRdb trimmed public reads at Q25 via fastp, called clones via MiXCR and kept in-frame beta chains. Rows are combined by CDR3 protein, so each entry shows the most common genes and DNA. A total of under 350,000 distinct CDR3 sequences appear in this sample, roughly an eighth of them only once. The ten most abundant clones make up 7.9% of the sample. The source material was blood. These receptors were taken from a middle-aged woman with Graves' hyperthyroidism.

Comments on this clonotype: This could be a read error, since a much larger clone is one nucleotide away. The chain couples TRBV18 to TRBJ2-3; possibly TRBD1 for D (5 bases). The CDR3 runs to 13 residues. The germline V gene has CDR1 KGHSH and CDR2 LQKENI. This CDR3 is CAISPTAADTQYF. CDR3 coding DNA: TGTGCCATCTCACCGACAGCCGCAGATACGCAGTATTTT.

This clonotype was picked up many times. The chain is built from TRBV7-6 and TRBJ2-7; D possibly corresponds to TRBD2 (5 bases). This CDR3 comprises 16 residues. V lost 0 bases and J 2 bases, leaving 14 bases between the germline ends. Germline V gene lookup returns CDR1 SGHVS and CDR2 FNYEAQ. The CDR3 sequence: CASSLAPGAGAYEQYF. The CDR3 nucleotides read TGTGCCAGCAGCTTAGCCCCGGGCGCCGGGGCCTACGAGCAGTACTTC.

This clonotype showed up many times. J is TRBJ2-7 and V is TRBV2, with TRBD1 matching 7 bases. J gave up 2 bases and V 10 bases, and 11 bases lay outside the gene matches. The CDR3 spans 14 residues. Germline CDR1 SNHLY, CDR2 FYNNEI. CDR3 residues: CATATGIKTYEQYF. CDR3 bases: TGTGCCACCGCGACAGGGATCAAGACCTACGAGCAGTACTTC.

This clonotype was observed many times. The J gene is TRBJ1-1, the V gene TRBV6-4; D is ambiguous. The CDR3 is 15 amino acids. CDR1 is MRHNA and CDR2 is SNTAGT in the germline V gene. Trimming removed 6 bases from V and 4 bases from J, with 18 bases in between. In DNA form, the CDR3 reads TGTGCCAGCAGCCCTTCCCTCGGGTCCATCACTGAAGCTTTCTTT. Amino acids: CASSPSLGSITEAFF.

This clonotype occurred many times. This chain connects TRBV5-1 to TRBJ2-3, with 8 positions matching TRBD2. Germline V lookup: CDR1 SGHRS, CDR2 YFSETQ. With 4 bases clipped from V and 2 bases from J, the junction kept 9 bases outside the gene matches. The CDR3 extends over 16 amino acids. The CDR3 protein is CASSPGGAAPTDTQYF. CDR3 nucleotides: TGCGCCAGCAGCCCGGGGGGGGCCGCGCCCACAGATACGCAGTATTTT.

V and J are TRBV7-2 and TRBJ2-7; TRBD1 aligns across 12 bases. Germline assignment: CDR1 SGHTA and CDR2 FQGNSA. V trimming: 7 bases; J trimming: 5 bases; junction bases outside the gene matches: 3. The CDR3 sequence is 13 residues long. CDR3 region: CASTGTGGNEQYF. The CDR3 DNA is TGTGCCAGCACCGGGACAGGGGGCAACGAGCAGTACTTC.

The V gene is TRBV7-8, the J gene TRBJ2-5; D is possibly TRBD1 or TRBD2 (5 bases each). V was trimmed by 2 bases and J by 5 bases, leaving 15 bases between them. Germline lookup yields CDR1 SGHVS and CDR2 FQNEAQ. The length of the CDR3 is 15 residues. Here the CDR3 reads CASSLRWGPRETQYF. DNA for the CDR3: TGTGCCAGCAGCTTAAGGTGGGGACCCAGGGAGACCCAGTACTTC.

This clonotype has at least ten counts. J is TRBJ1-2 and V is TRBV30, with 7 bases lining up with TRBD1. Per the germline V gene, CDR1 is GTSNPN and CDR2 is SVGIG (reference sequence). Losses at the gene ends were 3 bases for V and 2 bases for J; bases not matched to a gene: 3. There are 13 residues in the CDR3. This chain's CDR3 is CAWSPDRNYGYTF. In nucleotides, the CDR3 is TGTGCCTGGAGCCCGGACAGGAACTATGGCTACACCTTC. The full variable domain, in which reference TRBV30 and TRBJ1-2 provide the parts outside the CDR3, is SQTIHQWPATLVQPVGSPLSLECTVEGTSNPNLYWYRQAAGRGLQLLFYSVGIGQISSEVPQNLSASRPQDRQFILSSKKLLLSDSGFYLCAWSPDRNYGYTFGSGTRLTVV.

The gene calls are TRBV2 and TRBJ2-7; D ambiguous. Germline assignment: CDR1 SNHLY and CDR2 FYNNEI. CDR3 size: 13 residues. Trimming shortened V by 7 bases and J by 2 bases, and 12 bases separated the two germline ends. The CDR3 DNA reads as TGTGCCAGCATGGACGCCCAGGCCTACGAGCAGTACTTC. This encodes CASMDAQAYEQYF.

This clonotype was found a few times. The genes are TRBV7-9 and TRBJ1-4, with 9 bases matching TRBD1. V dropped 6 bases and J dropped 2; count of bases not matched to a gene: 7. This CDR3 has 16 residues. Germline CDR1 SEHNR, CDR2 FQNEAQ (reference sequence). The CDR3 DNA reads TGTGCCAGCAGACCGACAGGGGGGAGGACTAATGAAAAACTGTTTTTT. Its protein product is CASRPTGGRTNEKLFF.

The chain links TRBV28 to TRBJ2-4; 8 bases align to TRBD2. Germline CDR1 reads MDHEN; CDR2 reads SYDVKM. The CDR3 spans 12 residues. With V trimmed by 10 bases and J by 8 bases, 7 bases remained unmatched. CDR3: CATGTSGHIQYF. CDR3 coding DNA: TGTGCCACCGGTACTAGCGGACACATTCAGTACTTC. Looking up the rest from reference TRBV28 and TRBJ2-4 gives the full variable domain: DVKVTQSSRYLVKRTGEKVFLECVQDMDHENMFWYRQDPGLGLRLIYFSYDVKMKEKGDIPEGYSVSREKKERFSLILESASTNQTSMYLCATGTSGHIQYFGAGTRLSVL.

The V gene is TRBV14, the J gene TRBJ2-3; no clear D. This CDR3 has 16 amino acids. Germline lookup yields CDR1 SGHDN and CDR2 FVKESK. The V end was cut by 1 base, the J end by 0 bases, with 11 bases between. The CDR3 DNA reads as TGTGCCAGCAGCCAAGTGGCCCGCCCGAGCACAGATACGCAGTATTTT. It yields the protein CASSQVARPSTDTQYF. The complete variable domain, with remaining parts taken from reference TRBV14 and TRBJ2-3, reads EAGVTQFPSHSVIEKGQTVTLRCDPISGHDNLYWYRRVMGKEIKFLLHFVKESKQDESGMPNNRFLAERTGGTYSTLKVQPAELEDSGVYFCASSQVARPSTDTQYFGPGTRLTVL.

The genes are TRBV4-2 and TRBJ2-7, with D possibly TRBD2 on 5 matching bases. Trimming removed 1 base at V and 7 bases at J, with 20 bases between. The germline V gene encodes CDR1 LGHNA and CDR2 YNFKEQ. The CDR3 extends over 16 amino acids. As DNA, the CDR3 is TGTGCCAGCAGCCAAGGACGAGGGATAAACTCGGGGGAGCAGTACTTC. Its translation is CASSQGRGINSGEQYF.

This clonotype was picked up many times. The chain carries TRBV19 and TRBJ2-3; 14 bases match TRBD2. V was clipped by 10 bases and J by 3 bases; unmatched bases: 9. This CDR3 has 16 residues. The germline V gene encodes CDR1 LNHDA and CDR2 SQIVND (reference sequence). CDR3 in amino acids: CATRLAGGPRTDTQYF. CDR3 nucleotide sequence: TGTGCCACCCGACTAGCGGGAGGGCCTCGGACAGATACGCAGTATTTT.

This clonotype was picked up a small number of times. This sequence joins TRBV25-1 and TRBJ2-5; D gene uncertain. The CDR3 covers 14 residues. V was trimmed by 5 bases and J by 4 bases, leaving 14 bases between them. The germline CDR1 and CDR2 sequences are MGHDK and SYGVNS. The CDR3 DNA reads TGTGCCAGCAGTCACGGTGCATATGGAGAGACCCAGTACTTC. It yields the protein CASSHGAYGETQYF.

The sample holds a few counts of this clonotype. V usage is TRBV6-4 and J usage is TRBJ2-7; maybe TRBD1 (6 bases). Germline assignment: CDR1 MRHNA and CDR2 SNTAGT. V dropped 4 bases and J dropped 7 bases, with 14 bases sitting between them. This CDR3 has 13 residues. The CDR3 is CASSGETGGEQYF. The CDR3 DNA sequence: TGTGCCAGCAGTGGGGAGACAGGCGGAGAGCAGTACTTC.

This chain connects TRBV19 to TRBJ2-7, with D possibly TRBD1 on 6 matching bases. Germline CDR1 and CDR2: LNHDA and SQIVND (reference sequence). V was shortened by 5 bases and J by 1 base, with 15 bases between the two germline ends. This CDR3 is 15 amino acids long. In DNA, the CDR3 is TGTGCCAGTAGTCCCGGACCGGACAGATCCTACGAGCAGTACTTC. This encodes CASSPGPDRSYEQYF.

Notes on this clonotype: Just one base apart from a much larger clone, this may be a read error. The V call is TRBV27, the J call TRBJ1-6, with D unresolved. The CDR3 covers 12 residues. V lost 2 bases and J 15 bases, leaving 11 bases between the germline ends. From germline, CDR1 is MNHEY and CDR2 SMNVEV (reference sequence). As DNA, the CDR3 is TGTGCCAGCAGTTTACGAGGTGGGCTCCTCCACTTT. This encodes CASSLRGGLLHF.

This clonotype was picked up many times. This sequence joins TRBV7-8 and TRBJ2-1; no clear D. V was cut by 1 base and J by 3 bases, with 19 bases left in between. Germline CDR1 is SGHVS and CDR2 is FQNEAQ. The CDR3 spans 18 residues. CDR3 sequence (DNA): TGTGCCAGCAGCTTAGGGCCTCCTCGTGACACGGGCTACAATGAGCAGTTCTTC. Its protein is CASSLGPPRDTGYNEQFF.

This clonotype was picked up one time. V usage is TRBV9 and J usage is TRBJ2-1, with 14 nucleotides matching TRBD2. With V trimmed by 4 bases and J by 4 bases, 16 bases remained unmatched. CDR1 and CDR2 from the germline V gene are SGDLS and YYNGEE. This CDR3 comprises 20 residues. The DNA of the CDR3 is TGTGCCAGCAGCCCCGGGACTAGCGGGAGTCCGGGTAGCCAATACAATGAGCAGTTCTTC. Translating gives CASSPGTSGSPGSQYNEQFF.

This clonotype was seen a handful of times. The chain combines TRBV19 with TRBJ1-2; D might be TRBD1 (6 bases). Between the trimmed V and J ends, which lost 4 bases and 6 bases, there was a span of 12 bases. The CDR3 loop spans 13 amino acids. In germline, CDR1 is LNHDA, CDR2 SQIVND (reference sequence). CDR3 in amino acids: CASSTQGTDGYTF. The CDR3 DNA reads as TGTGCCAGTAGTACACAGGGAACAGATGGCTACACCTTC.

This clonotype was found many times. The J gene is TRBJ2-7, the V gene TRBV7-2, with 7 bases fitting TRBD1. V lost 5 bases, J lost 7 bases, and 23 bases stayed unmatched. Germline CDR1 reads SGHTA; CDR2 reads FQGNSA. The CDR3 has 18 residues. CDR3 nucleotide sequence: TGTGCCAGCAGCCCGAGTTTTGTGGGGACAGAAGGCCTAAATGAGCAGTACTTC. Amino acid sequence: CASSPSFVGTEGLNEQYF.

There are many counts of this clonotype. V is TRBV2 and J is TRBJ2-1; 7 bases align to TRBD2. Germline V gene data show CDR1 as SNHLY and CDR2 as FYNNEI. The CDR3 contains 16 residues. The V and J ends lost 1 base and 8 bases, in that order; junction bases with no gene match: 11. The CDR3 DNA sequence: TGTGCCAGCAGTGAAGAAGGGGTGGCGGGGGTCGATGAGCAGTTCTTC. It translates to CASSEEGVAGVDEQFF.

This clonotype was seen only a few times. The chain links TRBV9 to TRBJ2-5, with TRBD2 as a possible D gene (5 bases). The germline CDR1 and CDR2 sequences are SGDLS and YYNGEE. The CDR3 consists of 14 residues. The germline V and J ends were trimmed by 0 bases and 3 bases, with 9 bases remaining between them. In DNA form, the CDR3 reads TGTGCCAGCAGCGTAGCTATCGGGAAAGAGACCCAGTACTTC. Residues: CASSVAIGKETQYF.

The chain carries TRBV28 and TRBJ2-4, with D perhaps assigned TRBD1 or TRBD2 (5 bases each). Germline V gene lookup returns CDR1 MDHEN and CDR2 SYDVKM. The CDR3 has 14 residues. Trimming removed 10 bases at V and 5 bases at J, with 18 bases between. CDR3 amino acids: CATGRDRVQNIQYF. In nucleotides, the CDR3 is TGTGCCACCGGTAGGGACCGAGTCCAAAACATTCAGTACTTC.

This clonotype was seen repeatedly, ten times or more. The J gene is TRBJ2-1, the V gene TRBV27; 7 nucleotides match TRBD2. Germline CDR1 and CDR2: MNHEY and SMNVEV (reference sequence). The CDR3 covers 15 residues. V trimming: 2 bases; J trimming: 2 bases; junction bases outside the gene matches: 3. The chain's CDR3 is CASSLKAGPYNEQFF. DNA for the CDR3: TGTGCCAGCAGTTTAAAAGCGGGGCCCTACAATGAGCAGTTCTTC.

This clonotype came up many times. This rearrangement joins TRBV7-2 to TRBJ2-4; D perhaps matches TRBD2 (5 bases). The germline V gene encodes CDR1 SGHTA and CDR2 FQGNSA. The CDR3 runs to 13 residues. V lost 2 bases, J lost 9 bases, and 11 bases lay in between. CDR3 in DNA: TGTGCCAGCAGCTTAAACGACGGGATCATTCAGTACTTC. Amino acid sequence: CASSLNDGIIQYF.

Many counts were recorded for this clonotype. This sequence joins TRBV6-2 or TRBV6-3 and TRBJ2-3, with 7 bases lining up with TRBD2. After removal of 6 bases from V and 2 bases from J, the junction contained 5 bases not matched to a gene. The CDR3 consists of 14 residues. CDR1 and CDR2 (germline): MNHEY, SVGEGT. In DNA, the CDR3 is TGTGCCAGCAGACCTAGCGGCACCACAGATACGCAGTATTTT. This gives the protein CASRPSGTTDTQYF.

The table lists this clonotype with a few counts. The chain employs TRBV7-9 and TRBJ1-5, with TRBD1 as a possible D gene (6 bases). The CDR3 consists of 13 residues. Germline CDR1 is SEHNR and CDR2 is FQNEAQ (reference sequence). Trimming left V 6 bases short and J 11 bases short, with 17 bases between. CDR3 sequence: CASRQDTEGAQHF. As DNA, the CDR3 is TGTGCCAGCAGACAGGACACCGAGGGGGCCCAGCATTTT.

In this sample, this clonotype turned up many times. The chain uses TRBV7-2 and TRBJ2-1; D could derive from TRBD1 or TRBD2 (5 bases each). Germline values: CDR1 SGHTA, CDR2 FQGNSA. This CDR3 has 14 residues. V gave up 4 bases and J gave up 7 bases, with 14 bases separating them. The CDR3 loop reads CASSWTGTQNEQFF. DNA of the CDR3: TGTGCCAGCAGCTGGACCGGGACCCAAAATGAGCAGTTCTTC.

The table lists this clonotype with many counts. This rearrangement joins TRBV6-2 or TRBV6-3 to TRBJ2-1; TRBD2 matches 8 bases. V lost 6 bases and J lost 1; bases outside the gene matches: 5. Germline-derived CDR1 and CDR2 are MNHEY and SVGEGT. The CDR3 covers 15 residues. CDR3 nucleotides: TGTGCCAGCAGCCATCGGGAGGGGTCCTACAATGAGCAGTTCTTC. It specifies CASSHREGSYNEQFF.